This TCR beta chain was obtained from a study of blood T cell repertoires in COVID-19. At the level of the study: Italy, Spain and the United States were the sources of the convalescent and acute COVID-19 samples. The cDNA or gDNA used as material had been derived from T cells, B-cell-depleted T cells, or PBMCs.

V lost 6 bases to trimming and J lost 5 bases, with 14 bases between them. CDR1 and CDR2 from the germline V gene are MDHEN and SYDVKM. CDR3 length: 14 amino acids. The authors' processing: Using reference gene primer amplification, nucleated cell counts were estimated. Clones were read by immunoSEQ multiplex PCR, and TCRdb kept only the in-frame ones, dropping some. V, J and clone size are taken as reported in that table, and D and trimming were inferred from the DNA itself. The table records roughly 100,000 clones, roughly four fifths of them present only once. The chain carries TRBV28 and TRBJ1-5, with TRBD1 as a possible D gene (5 bases). The receptor was derived from a woman aged 55-69 years with acute or convalescent COVID-19. The sequencing input was peripheral blood. The DNA for the CDR3 is TGTGCCAGCAGGAGACAGAGGCCGGATCAGCCCCAGCATTTT. Its protein product is CASRRQRPDQPQHF. The complete variable domain, with remaining parts taken from reference TRBV28 and TRBJ1-5, reads DVKVTQSSRYLVKRTGEKVFLECVQDMDHENMFWYRQDPGLGLRLIYFSYDVKMKEKGDIPEGYSVSREKKERFSLILESASTNQTSMYLCASRRQRPDQPQHFGDGTRLSIL.